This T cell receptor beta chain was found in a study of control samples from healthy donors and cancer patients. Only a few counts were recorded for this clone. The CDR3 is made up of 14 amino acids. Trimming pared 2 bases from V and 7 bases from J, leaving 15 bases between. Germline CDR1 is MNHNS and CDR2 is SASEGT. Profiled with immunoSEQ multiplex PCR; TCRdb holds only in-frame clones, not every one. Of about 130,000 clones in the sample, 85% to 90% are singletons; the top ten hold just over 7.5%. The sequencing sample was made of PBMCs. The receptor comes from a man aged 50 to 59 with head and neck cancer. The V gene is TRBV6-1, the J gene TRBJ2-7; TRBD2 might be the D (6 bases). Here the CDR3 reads CASSELPGAGEQYF. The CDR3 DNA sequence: TGTGCCAGCAGTGAACTACCGGGAGCGGGTGAGCAGTACTTC.